This T cell receptor beta chain was captured by sequencing in a study of T cell changes during pregnancy in multiple sclerosis. The V and J ends lost 6 bases and 1 base respectively, with 9 bases between them. The germline gives CDR1 WNHNN, CDR2 SYGVQD (reference sequence). CDR3 length: 13 residues. This table comes from immunoSEQ multiplex PCR, and its TCRdb copy is limited to in-frame clones, with some not included. This sample has about 22,000 clones; 87% occur once, and the top ten carry approximately 7.7%. The chain joins TRBV10-1 to TRBJ1-1, with a possible D match to TRBD1 (5 bases). The source material was CD8+ T cells from peripheral blood mononuclear cells, sampled after pregnancy. The TCR comes from a female donor with multiple sclerosis, enrolled in a pregnancy study. CDR3 loop: CASRARENTEAFF. The CDR3 DNA sequence: TGCGCCAGCAGAGCCAGGGAGAACACTGAAGCTTTCTTT.